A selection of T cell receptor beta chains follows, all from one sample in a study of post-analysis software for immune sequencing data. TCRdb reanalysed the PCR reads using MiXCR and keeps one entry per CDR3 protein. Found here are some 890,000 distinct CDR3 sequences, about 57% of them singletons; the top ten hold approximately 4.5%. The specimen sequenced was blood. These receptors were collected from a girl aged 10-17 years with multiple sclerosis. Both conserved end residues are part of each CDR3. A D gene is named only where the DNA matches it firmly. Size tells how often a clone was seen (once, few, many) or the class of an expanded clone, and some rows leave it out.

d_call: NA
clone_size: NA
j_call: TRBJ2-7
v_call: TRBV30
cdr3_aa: CAWRETSYEQYF
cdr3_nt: TGTGCCTGGCGGGAGACTTCCTACGAGCAGTACTTC

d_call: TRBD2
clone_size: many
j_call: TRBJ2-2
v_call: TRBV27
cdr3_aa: CASSLFGGDTGELFF
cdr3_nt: TGTGCCAGCAGTTTATTCGGGGGGGACACCGGGGAGCTGTTTTTT

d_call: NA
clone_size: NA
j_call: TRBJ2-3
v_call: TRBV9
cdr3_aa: CASSVVGGEGDTQYF
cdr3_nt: TGTGCCAGCAGCGTAGTCGGCGGGGAAGGGGATACGCAGTATTTT

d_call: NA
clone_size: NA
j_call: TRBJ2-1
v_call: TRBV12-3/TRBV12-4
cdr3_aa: CASSQKGGGFNEQFF
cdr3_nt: TGTGCCAGCAGCCAAAAGGGGGGAGGGTTCAATGAGCAGTTCTTC

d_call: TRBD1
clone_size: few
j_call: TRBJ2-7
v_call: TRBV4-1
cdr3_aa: CASSHEDGQGSYEQYF
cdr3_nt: TGCGCCAGCAGCCATGAGGACGGACAGGGCTCCTACGAGCAGTACTTC

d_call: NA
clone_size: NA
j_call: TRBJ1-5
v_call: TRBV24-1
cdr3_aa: CATSDLKGFQPQHF
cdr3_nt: TGTGCCACCAGTGATTTGAAGGGTTTTCAGCCCCAGCATTTT

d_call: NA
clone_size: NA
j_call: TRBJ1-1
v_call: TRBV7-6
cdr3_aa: CASSAETGNTEAFF
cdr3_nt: TGTGCCAGCAGCGCCGAGACAGGGAACACTGAAGCTTTCTTT

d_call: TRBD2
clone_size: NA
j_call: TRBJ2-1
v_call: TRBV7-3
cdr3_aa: CASSLSGSGGLSYNEQFF
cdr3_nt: TGTGCCAGCAGCTTATCTGGTTCGGGGGGACTCTCCTACAATGAGCAGTTCTTC

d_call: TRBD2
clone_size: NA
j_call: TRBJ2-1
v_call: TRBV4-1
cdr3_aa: CASSQDLGVLAGGRDNEQFF
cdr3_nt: TGCGCCAGCAGCCAAGATCTAGGGGTACTAGCGGGAGGGCGCGACAATGAGCAGTTCTTC

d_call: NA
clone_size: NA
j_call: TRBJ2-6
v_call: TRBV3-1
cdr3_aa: CASSRGHSSGANVLTF
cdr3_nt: TGTGCCAGCAGCCGAGGACACTCCTCTGGGGCCAACGTCCTGACTTTC

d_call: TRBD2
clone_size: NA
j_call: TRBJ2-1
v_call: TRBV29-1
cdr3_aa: CSVEDLASGSSNEQFF
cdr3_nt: TGCAGCGTTGAAGATCTTGCTAGCGGGAGTTCCAATGAGCAGTTCTTC

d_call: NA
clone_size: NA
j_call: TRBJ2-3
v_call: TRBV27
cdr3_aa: CASRTPLRDSTDTQYF
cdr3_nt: TGTGCCAGCAGAACGCCTCTCCGGGACAGCACAGATACGCAGTATTTT

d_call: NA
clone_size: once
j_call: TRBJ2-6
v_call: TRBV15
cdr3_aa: CATSTADSSSGANVLTF
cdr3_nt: TGTGCCACCAGCACAGCCGACAGCTCATCTGGGGCCAACGTCCTGACTTTC

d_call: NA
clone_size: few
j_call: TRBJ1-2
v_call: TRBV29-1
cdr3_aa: CSVEVSRAGLGYTF
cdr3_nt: TGCAGCGTTGAAGTATCTCGGGCGGGGCTCGGCTACACCTTC

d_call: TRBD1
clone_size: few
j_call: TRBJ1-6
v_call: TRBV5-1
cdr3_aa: CASSSGTDNSPLHF
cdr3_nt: TGCGCCAGCAGCAGTGGGACAGATAATTCACCCCTCCACTTT

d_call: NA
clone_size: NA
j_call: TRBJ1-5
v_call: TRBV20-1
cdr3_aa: CSALDSYNQPQHF
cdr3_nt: TGCAGTGCCCTGGACAGCTACAATCAGCCCCAGCATTTT

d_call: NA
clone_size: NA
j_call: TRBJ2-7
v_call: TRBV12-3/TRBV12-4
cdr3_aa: CASRPTGGLGQYF
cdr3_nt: TGTGCCAGCAGGCCGACTGGGGGCTTGGGGCAGTACTTC

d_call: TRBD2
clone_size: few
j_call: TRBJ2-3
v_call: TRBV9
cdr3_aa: CASSVVQAGGTDTQYF
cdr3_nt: TGTGCCAGCAGCGTAGTGCAAGCGGGAGGGACAGATACGCAGTATTTT

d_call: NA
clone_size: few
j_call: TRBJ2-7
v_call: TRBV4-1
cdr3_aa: CASSPDEGNEQYF
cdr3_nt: TGCGCCAGCAGCCCGGATGAGGGCAACGAGCAGTACTTC

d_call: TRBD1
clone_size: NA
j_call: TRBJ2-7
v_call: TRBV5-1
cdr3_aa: CASSFRTGGVYEQYF
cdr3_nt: TGCGCCAGCAGCTTCAGAACAGGGGGCGTATACGAGCAGTACTTC

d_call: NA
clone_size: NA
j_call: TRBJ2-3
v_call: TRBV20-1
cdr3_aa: CSARGLSADTQYF
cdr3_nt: TGCAGTGCTAGAGGTTTGTCGGCAGATACGCAGTATTTT

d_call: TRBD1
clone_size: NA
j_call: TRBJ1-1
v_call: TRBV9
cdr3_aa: CASSVSTGVFTEAFF
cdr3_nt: TGTGCCAGCAGCGTATCAACAGGGGTTTTCACTGAAGCTTTCTTT

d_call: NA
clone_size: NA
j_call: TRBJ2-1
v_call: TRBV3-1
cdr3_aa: CASSRQGFEQFF
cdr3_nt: TGTGCCAGCAGCCGGCAGGGATTTGAGCAGTTCTTC

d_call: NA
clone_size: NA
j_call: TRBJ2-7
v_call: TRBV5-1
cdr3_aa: CASSGGCGEQYF
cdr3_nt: TGCGCCAGCAGCGGGGGGTGTGGCGAGCAGTACTTC

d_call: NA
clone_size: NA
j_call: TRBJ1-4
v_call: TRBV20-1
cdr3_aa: CSARDFDARNEKLFF
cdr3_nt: TGCAGTGCTAGAGATTTTGATGCTCGTAATGAAAAACTGTTTTTT

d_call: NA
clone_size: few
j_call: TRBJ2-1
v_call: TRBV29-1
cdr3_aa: CSVEFGDSYNEQFF
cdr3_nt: TGCAGCGTTGAATTCGGGGACTCCTACAATGAGCAGTTCTTC

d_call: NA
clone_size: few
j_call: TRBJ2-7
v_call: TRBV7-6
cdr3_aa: CASSLSEDKRYEQYF
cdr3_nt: TGTGCCAGCAGCCTAAGCGAGGACAAAAGATACGAGCAGTACTTC

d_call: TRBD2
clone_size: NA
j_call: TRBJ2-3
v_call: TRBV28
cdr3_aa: CASSYGGTSSTDTQYF
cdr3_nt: TGTGCCAGCAGTTACGGGGGGACCTCTAGCACAGATACGCAGTATTTT

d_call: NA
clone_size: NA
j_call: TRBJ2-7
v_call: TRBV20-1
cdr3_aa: CSANRARAYEQYF
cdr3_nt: TGCAGTGCTAATAGGGCCAGGGCCTACGAGCAGTACTTC

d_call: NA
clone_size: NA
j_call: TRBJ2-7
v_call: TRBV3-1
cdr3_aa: CASASAYNSYEQYF
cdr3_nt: TGTGCCAGCGCTAGCGCCTATAACTCCTACGAGCAGTACTTC

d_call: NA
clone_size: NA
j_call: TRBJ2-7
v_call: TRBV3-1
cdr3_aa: CASSQEWEGAQYF
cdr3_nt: TGTGCCAGCAGCCAAGAGTGGGAGGGGGCGCAGTACTTC

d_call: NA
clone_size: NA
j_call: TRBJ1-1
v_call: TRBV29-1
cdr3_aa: CSGANTEAFF
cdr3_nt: TGCAGCGGGGCTAACACTGAAGCTTTCTTT

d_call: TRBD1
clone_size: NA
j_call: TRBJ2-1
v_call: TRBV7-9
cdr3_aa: CASSLRRQGVNYNEQFF
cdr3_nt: TGTGCCAGCAGCTTACGGCGACAGGGAGTCAACTACAATGAGCAGTTCTTC

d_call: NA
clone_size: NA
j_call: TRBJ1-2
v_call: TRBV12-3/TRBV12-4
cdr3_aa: CASSTQGFPNYGYTF
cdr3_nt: TGTGCCAGCAGTACACAGGGATTTCCTAACTATGGCTACACCTTC

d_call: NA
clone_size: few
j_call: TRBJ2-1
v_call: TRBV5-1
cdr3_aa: CASSATRGEQFF
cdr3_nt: TGCGCCAGCAGCGCGACCCGGGGGGAGCAGTTCTTC

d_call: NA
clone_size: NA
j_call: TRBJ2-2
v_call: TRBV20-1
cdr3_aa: CSARAAGLGTGELFF
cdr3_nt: TGCAGTGCTAGAGCGGCAGGGTTGGGAACCGGGGAGCTGTTTTTT

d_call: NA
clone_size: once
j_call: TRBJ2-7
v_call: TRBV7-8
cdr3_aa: CASSLGRGWGARYEQYF
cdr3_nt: TGTGCCAGCAGCTTAGGCCGGGGATGGGGGGCGCGCTACGAGCAGTACTTC

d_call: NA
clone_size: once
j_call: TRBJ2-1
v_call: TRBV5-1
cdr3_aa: CASSWGGTSIYNEQFF
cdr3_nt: TGCGCCAGCAGCTGGGGCGGGACATCCATCTACAATGAGCAGTTCTTC

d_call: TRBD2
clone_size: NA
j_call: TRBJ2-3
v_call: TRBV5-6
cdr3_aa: CASSRTSGTLVTDTQYF
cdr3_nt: TGTGCCAGCAGCCGGACTAGCGGGACCCTTGTCACAGATACGCAGTATTTT

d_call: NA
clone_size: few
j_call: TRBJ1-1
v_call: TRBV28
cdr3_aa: CASSLPLNTEAFF
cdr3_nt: TGTGCCAGCAGTCTCCCTCTGAACACTGAAGCTTTCTTT

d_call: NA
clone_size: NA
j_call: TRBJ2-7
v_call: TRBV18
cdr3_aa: CASSQLPANSYEQYF
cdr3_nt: TGTGCCAGCTCACAACTACCGGCGAACTCCTACGAGCAGTACTTC

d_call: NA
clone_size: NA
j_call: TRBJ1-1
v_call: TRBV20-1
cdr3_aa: CSARMDTEAFF
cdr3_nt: TGCAGTGCTAGAATGGACACTGAAGCTTTCTTT

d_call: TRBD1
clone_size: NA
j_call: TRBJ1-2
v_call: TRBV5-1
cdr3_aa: CASSLSTGEFNYGYTF
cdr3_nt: TGCGCCAGCAGCTTGAGTACAGGGGAGTTCAACTATGGCTACACCTTC